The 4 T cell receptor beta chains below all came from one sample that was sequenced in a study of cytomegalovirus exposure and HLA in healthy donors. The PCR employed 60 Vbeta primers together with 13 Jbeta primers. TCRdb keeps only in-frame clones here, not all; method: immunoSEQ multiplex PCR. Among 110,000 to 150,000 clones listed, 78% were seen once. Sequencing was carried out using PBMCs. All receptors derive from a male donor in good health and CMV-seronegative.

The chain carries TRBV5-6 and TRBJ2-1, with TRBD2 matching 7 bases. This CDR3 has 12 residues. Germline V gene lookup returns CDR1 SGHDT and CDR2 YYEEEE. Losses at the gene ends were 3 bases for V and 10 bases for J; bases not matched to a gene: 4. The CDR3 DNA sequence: TGTGCCAGCAGCTACCGGGGGGAAGAGCAGTTCTTC. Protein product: CASSYRGEEQFF.

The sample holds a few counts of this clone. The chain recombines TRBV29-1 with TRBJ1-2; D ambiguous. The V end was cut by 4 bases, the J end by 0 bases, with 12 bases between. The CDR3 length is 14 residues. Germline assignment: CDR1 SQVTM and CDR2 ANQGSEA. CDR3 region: CSVGQSSSNYGYTF. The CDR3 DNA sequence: TGCAGCGTTGGACAATCTTCTTCTAACTATGGCTACACCTTC.

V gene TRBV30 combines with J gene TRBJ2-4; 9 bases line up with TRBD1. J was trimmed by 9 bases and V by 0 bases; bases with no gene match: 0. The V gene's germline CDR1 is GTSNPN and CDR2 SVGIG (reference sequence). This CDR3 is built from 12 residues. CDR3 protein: CAWSVQGAIQYF. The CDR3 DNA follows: TGTGCCTGGAGTGTACAGGGGGCCATTCAGTACTTC.

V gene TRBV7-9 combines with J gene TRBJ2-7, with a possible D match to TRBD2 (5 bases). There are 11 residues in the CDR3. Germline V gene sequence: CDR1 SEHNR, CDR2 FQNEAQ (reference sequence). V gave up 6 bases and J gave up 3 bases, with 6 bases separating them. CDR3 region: CASRGGYEQYF. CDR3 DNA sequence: TGTGCCAGCAGAGGAGGCTACGAGCAGTACTTC.